This TCR beta chain was sequenced during a study of beta chain features in type 1 diabetes. About this clone itself: Antigen specificity is unknown.

Study outcomes and limitations: All four CD4+ subsets from Type 1 diabetes patients carried moderately but significantly shorter TCRB CDR3s. Cells carrying high TCR expression could end up over-represented when cDNA is sequenced.

The V segment lost 3 bases and the J segment 1 base; nucleotides outside the gene matches: 3. CDR1 is LNHDA and CDR2 is SQIVND in the germline V gene (reference sequence). This CDR3 region has 15 residues. Since all of the isolated RNA was reverse transcribed, expressed TCRB transcripts were what got sequenced. Mean read depth for naive, central memory and regulatory T cell samples was about 3.6 million reads. Measured with immunoSEQ multiplex PCR; TCRdb has only the in-frame clones, and not every one. The data contain hundreds of thousands of clones, over 10% of them singletons. The specimen sequenced was naive CD4+ T cells from blood. The sequence came from a man younger than 35 with type 1 diabetes. V usage is TRBV19 and J usage is TRBJ2-5; 9 bases match TRBD2. The CDR3 DNA reads as TGTGCCAGTAGTATTCAGACTAGCGGCCAAGAGACCCAGTACTTC. This encodes CASSIQTSGQETQYF.